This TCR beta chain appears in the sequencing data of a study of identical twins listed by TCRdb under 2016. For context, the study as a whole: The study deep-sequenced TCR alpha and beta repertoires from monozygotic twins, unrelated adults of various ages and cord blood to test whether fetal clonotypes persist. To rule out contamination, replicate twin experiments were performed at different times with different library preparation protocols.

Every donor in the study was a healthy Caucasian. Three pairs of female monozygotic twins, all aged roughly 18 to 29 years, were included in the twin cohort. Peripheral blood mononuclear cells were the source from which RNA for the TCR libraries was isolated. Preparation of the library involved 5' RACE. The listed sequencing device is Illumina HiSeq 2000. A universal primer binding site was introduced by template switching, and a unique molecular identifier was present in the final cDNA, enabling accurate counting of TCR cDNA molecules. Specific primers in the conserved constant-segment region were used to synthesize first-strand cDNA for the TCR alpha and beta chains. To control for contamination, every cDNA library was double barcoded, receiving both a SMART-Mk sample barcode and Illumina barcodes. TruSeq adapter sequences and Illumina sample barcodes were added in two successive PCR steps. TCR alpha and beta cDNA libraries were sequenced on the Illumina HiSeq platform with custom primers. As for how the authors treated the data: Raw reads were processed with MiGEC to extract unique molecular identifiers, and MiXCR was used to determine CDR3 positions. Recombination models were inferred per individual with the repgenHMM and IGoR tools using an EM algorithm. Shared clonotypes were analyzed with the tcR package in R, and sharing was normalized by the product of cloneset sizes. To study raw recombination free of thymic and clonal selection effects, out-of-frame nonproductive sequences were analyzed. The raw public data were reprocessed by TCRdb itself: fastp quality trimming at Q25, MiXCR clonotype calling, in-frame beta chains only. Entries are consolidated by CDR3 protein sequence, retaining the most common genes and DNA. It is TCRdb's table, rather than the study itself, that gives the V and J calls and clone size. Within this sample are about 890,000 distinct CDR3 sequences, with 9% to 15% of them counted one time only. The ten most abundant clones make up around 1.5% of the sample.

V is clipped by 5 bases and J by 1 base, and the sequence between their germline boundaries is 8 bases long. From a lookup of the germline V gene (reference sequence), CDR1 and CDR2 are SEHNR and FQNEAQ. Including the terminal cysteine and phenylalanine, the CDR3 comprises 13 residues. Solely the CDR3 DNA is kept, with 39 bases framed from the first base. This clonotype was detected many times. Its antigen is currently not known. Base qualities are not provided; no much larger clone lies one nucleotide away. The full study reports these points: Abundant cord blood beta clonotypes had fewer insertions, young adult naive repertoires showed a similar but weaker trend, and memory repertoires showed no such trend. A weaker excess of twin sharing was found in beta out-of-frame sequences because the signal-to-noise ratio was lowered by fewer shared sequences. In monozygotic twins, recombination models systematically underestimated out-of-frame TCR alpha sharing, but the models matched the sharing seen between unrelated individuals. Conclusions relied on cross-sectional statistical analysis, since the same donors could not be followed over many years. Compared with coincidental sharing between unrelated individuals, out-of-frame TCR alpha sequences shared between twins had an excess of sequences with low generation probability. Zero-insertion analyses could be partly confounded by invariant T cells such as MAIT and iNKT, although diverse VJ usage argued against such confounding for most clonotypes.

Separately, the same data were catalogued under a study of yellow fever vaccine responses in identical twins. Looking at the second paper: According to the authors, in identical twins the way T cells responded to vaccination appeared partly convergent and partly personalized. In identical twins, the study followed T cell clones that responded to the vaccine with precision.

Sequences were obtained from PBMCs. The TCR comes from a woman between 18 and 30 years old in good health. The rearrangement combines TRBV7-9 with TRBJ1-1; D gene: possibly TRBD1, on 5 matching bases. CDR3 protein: CASSETENTEAFF. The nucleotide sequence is TGTGCCAGCAGCGAGACAGAGAACACTGAAGCTTTCTTT.